This TCR beta chain was obtained from a study of T cell responses to AZD1222 COVID-19 vaccine. Overall study results and limits: Mostly white British, mostly female donors; authors suggested clonal diversity may be underestimated. Spike-specific TCR breadth and depth rose after two AZD1222 doses.

Details on this clone: Its target is unknown.

Trimming stripped 6 bases from V and 2 bases from J, with 7 bases between. The CDR3 spans 12 residues. Germline-derived CDR1 and CDR2 are MDHEN and SYDVKM. Method: immunoSEQ multiplex PCR; TCRdb's copy keeps in-frame clones and lacks some. Of 120,000 to 150,000 clones detected, under 95% appear once; the ten largest clones hold roughly 7.6%. The genes are TRBV28 and TRBJ1-1, with D tentatively TRBD1 (5 bases). The source was peripheral blood, collected 28 days after the second dose of the MenACWY control vaccine. The sequence was obtained from an adult who received the MenACWY meningococcal vaccine as a control. This chain's CDR3 is CASRRDNTEAFF. The CDR3, as DNA: TGTGCCAGCAGAAGGGACAACACTGAAGCTTTCTTT.